Listed below are T cell receptor beta chains from one sample, sequenced in a study of early T cells in non-severe SARS-CoV-2 infection. TCRdb independently ran MiXCR on the 5' RACE reads; one entry per CDR3 protein. This table holds about 23,000 distinct CDR3 sequences, about 5.6% found once. The sample taken for sequencing was whole blood. The receptor set was obtained from an adult who was a healthcare worker with PCR-confirmed SARS-CoV-2 infection or an uninfected control (not recorded which). CDR3s include the opening cysteine and the closing phenylalanine or tryptophan. Each record gives: clone size, D gene, J gene, V gene, CDR3 DNA, CDR3 protein. D genes are given only for firm matches. Only some rows state a clone size, as once, few, many or a class for expanded clones.

many,NA,TRBJ1-4,TRBV7-6,TGTGCCAGCAGTGTTCTAGGCCAGGCGGCACTGTTTTTT,CASSVLGQAALFF
many,NA,TRBJ2-2,TRBV24-1,TGTGCCACCAGTGATCCACAGGGGAACACCGGGGAGCTGTTTTTT,CATSDPQGNTGELFF
many,TRBD1,TRBJ2-7,TRBV20-1,TGCAGTGCTAGAGGGACAGGGAATCTCCCCTACGAGCAGTACTTC,CSARGTGNLPYEQYF
many,NA,TRBJ1-1,TRBV24-1,TGTGCCACCAGTGTTGGGGGAGTGGACACTGAAGCTTTCTTT,CATSVGGVDTEAFF
many,TRBD1,TRBJ1-2,TRBV20-1,TGCAGTGCCCCCAAGCCCTCGGGACAGGGAAATGGCTACACCTTC,CSAPKPSGQGNGYTF
many,NA,TRBJ2-3,TRBV7-2,TGTGCCAGCAGCCCGACTAGCCCCAGGGGTGCAGATACGCAGTATTTT,CASSPTSPRGADTQYF
many,TRBD1,TRBJ2-1,TRBV7-3,TGTGCCAGCAGCATACAGGGGGCCGGCCTAGGGGAGCAGTTCTTC,CASSIQGAGLGEQFF
many,NA,TRBJ2-7,TRBV7-2,TGTGCCAGCAGCTCAGTTAAGTTAGGTGAGCAGTACTTC,CASSSVKLGEQYF
medium-sized,NA,TRBJ1-1,TRBV29-1,TGCAGCGCTCTGCCGGACAGTCTGCCTGAAGCTTTCTTT,CSALPDSLPEAFF
few,NA,TRBJ2-7,TRBV25-1,TGTGCCAGCAGTGATACAACGTTCTCCTACGAGCAGTACTTC,CASSDTTFSYEQYF
many,TRBD2,TRBJ2-1,TRBV20-1,TGCAGTGCCCCGGGACTAGCGGGAGACTACAATGAGCAGTTCTTC,CSAPGLAGDYNEQFF
many,NA,TRBJ1-2,TRBV20-1,TGCAGTGCTAGGGCAGAGGACTATGGCTACACCTTC,CSARAEDYGYTF
many,TRBD1,TRBJ2-3,TRBV7-2,TGTGCCAGCAGCTTAGCGGGGACAGGGCGGGCAGATACGCAGTATTTT,CASSLAGTGRADTQYF
many,NA,TRBJ2-1,TRBV4-3,TGCGCCAGCAGCCAAGATGAGGTCACGGGCAATGAGCAGTTCTTC,CASSQDEVTGNEQFF
NA,TRBD1,TRBJ2-5,TRBV29-1,TGCAGCGTTGCAAGACCGGACAGGGAATTGGTTGAGACCCAGTACTTC,CSVARPDRELVETQYF
many,TRBD1,TRBJ2-1,TRBV28,TGTGCCAGCAGTTTACTGACAGGGGGCTACAATGAGCAGTTCTTC,CASSLLTGGYNEQFF
many,NA,TRBJ2-7,TRBV7-2,TGTGCCAGCACTCCGAGTGGTGGAGTTACCTACGAGCAGTACTTC,CASTPSGGVTYEQYF
many,NA,TRBJ1-5,TRBV6-2/TRBV6-3,TGTGCCAGCAGTCACCTAACAGGGTTGGTTAATCAGCCCCAGCATTTT,CASSHLTGLVNQPQHF
many,NA,TRBJ2-7,TRBV7-2,TGTGCCAGCAGCTTCACTGGGACGGGCACCTACGAGCAGTACTTC,CASSFTGTGTYEQYF
many,NA,TRBJ2-3,TRBV7-9,TGTGCCAGCAGCCCCATCCCGGGACCTGGGCGGGATACGCAGTATTTT,CASSPIPGPGRDTQYF
many,NA,TRBJ2-3,TRBV11-2,TGTGCCAGCAGCTTTCTGAGAGATACGCAGTATTTT,CASSFLRDTQYF
NA,NA,TRBJ2-3,TRBV20-1,TGCAGTGATATTGAGGCAGGCCGAGATACGCAGTATTTT,CSDIEAGRDTQYF
NA,TRBD2,TRBJ2-5,TRBV2,TGTGCCAGCAGTGGGATAGCGGGACCGGATTACCAAGAGACCCAGTACTTC,CASSGIAGPDYQETQYF
many,NA,TRBJ2-7,TRBV7-6,TGTGCCAGCAGCTTGGGGACATCCACCTACGAGCAGTACTTC,CASSLGTSTYEQYF
NA,TRBD1,TRBJ1-2,TRBV6-5,TGTGCCAGCAGTTACCATACCGGGACAGGGAGCTATGGCTACACCTTC,CASSYHTGTGSYGYTF
many,NA,TRBJ2-5,TRBV12-3/TRBV12-4,TGTGCCAGCAGACGCGGACTAGGGGGGGAGACCCAGTACTTC,CASRRGLGGETQYF
many,NA,TRBJ1-3,TRBV4-3,TGCGCCAGCAGCCAAGGTCTTGAGATCCACACCATATATTTT,CASSQGLEIHTIYF
many,NA,TRBJ2-5,TRBV4-1,TGCGCCAGCAGCCAAGATCCGTCAGCGGGAGAGACCCAGTACTTC,CASSQDPSAGETQYF
few,NA,TRBJ2-3,TRBV20-1,TGCAGTGCTAGAGATCTTCGGAGCGAGGGGCTCACAGATACGCAGTATTTT,CSARDLRSEGLTDTQYF
once,NA,TRBJ2-7,TRBV29-1,TGCAGCGTTGGACCGGGACCAACGGAGGATAACGAGCAGTACTTC,CSVGPGPTEDNEQYF
many,TRBD2,TRBJ2-5,TRBV7-9,TGTGCCAGCAGCTCGGGGAGGGAGTGGGAGACCCAGTACTTC,CASSSGREWETQYF
few,NA,TRBJ2-4,TRBV28,TGTGCCAGCAGGCCCACGGCCCGGGAAAACATTCAGTACTTC,CASRPTARENIQYF
few,NA,TRBJ1-2,TRBV20-1,TGCAGTGCAACCGGGACCGCCCGAGGTGGCTACACCTTC,CSATGTARGGYTF
few,NA,TRBJ1-6,TRBV12-3/TRBV12-4,TGTGCCAGCATGGGCAGGGGTGTTCGGACTTCACCCCTCCACTTT,CASMGRGVRTSPLHF
NA,NA,TRBJ2-1,TRBV2,TGTGCCAGCAGTGCTTCAGCTGAGGGATCGAATGAGCAGTTCTTC,CASSASAEGSNEQFF
NA,NA,TRBJ1-5,TRBV20-1,TGCAGTGCTAAGATGACAGGATCCTATCAGCCCCAGCATTTT,CSAKMTGSYQPQHF
few,NA,TRBJ1-6,TRBV20-1,TGCAGTGCTAGTTCGGAGATAAATTCACCCCTCCACTTT,CSASSEINSPLHF
many,NA,TRBJ2-1,TRBV7-6,TGTGCCAGCAGCTTAACGGCTATTTACAATGAGCAGTTCTTC,CASSLTAIYNEQFF
few,TRBD1,TRBJ2-2,TRBV6-2/TRBV6-3,TGTGCCAGCAGTTACTTACGTAACAGGGGGCCGAACACCGGGGAGCTGTTTTTT,CASSYLRNRGPNTGELFF
many,TRBD2,TRBJ2-1,TRBV10-3,TGTGCCATCAGTAATAGCGGGGAGCGGGTCAATGAGCAGTTCTTC,CAISNSGERVNEQFF
NA,NA,TRBJ1-5,TRBV27,TGTGCCAGCTGGGCGGGAGATTATAGCAATCAGCCCCAGCATTTT,CASWAGDYSNQPQHF
NA,NA,TRBJ1-4,TRBV20-1,TGCAGTGCTTTTAATGACAGCCCGAGGACTAATGAAAAACTGTTTTTT,CSAFNDSPRTNEKLFF
many,NA,TRBJ2-1,TRBV9,TGTGCCAGCAGCGTAGCGCTTTGGGATCCTGAGCAGTTCTTC,CASSVALWDPEQFF
many,TRBD1,TRBJ1-1,TRBV5-4,TGTGCCAGCAGCTCGGGGAACAGGGGGCTGATCACTGAAGCTTTCTTT,CASSSGNRGLITEAFF
few,TRBD1,TRBJ2-1,TRBV6-2/TRBV6-3,TGTGCCAGCAGTCGGACAGGGGGCAATGAGCAGTTCTTC,CASSRTGGNEQFF
many,TRBD1,TRBJ2-3,TRBV20-1,TGCAGTGCTAGTCCGGGACAGGGTCTGGATACGCAGTATTTT,CSASPGQGLDTQYF
many,TRBD1,TRBJ2-3,TRBV2,TGTGCCAGCAGTTACAGGGGAGTGGGCACAGATACGCAGTATTTT,CASSYRGVGTDTQYF
NA,TRBD2,TRBJ2-3,TRBV7-9,TGTGCCAGCGCGTTTTCAGCGGGAGTTATTGATACGCAGTATTTT,CASAFSAGVIDTQYF
many,NA,TRBJ2-3,TRBV27,TGTGCCAGCAGTTTCTGGGGGGAAACAGATACGCAGTATTTT,CASSFWGETDTQYF
few,TRBD1,TRBJ2-5,TRBV29-1,TGCAGCGTGATGGACAGGGGCGGGAAGACCCAGTACTTC,CSVMDRGGKTQYF
many,TRBD2,TRBJ2-5,TRBV11-1,TGTGCCAGCAGCTCGGGACTAGCGAAAGAGACCCAGTACTTC,CASSSGLAKETQYF
NA,NA,TRBJ2-2,TRBV7-8,TGTGCCAGCAGCTCAACCTTATCAGGAGCGAACACCGGGGAGCTGTTTTTT,CASSSTLSGANTGELFF